This TCR beta chain was found in a study of blood T cell repertoires in COVID-19. Study overall: PBMCs, B-cell-depleted T cells, or T cells provided the cDNA or gDNA that made up the material.

The V gene lost 1 base and the J gene lost 15 bases, with 13 bases spanning the gap. The germline gives CDR1 SGHAT, CDR2 FQNNGV. The CDR3 loop spans 13 amino acids. Original analysis: Amplifying reference gene primers gave estimates of nucleated cell counts. Clones were read by immunoSEQ multiplex PCR, and TCRdb kept only the in-frame ones, dropping some. That table gives V, J and clone size, and the DNA gave D and trimming. Among roughly 18,000 clones listed, about 88% were seen once. The chain recombines TRBV11-2 with TRBJ1-6; tentatively, D is TRBD1 (5 bases). The material sequenced was peripheral blood. The sequence was obtained from a man aged 40-50 years with active COVID-19. The CDR3 spells CASSLGGDRRLHF. The CDR3 bases are TGTGCCAGCAGCTTAGGGGGGGACCGACGCCTCCACTTT.